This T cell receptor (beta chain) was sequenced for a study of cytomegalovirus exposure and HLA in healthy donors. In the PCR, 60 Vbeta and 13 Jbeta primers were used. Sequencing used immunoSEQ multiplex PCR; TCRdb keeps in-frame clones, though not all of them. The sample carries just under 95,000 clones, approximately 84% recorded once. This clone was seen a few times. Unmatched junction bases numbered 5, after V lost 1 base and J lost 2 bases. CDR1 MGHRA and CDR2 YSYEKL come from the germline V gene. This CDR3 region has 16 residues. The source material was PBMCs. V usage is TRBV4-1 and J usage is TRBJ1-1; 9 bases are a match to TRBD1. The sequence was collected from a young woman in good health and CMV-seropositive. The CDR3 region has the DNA TGCGCCAGCAGCCAAGGACAGGGGGGCAGAAACACTGAAGCTTTCTTT. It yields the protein CASSQGQGGRNTEAFF.